This T cell receptor beta chain was obtained from a study of spatial heterogeneity in lung cancer. Study overall: Donors were 55 to 75 untreated early-stage non-small cell lung cancer patients. Where available, sequencing covered follow-up PBMC samples, taken at a median of around 22 months after resection.

CDR3 size: 14 residues. Trimming pared 4 bases from V and 3 bases from J, leaving 10 bases between. In germline, CDR1 is SGHAT, CDR2 FQNNGV. Time point meaning: blood at routine non-recurrence follow-up after resection. This clonotype was recorded at least ten times. What it binds is unknown. TCR cDNA molecules were tagged individually, and each one carried a unique molecular identifier. TCRdb redid the calling of the 5' RACE reads with MiXCR, one entry per CDR3 protein. The data contain roughly 38,000 distinct CDR3 sequences, about 11% of them singletons. General observations from the study: Ubiquitous expanded tumor TCRs were observed in blood more at resection than follow-up.

The receptor's source is a female donor with early-stage non-small cell lung cancer. This chain joins TRBV11-2 and TRBJ2-1; maybe TRBD1 (6 bases). The sequenced sample was PBMCs, obtained at follow-up. CDR3 sequence: CASSSGVGYNEQFF. Written as DNA, the CDR3 is TGTGCCAGCAGCTCAGGGGTGGGCTACAATGAGCAGTTCTTC.